This paragraph reports one T cell receptor (beta chain). The data are from a study of blood T cell repertoires in COVID-19. As for the study in general: Whether acute or convalescent, the COVID-19 samples came from the United States, Italy and Spain.

Per the original methods: The authors estimated nucleated cell counts from reference gene primer amplification. Generated by immunoSEQ multiplex PCR, the TCRdb table keeps only in-frame clones and is missing some. V, J and clone size were drawn from that table, and D and trimming were deduced from the DNA. This table has 150,000 to 180,000 clones, roughly 89% appearing once. This TCR was sampled from a man aged 45-65 years with acute or convalescent COVID-19. Sequencing was carried out using peripheral blood.

CDR3 sequence reads: CASSYNRGETQYF. The DNA of the CDR3 is TGTGCCAGCAGTTACAACAGGGGAGAGACCCAGTACTTC. V usage is TRBV6-5 and J usage is TRBJ2-5; 7 bases align to TRBD1. Germline loops: CDR1 MNHEY, CDR2 SVGAGI. Trimming cost V 2 bases and J 4 bases; bases outside gene matches: 1. This CDR3 contains 13 residues.